The T cell receptor (beta chain) described here comes from a study of CD4+ T cells in melanoma. A word on this clone: Its antigen remains unidentified.

Study-wide results and caveats: In melanoma, neoantigen-specific CD4+ T cells reportedly differed in differentiation state. CD8+ T cell, macrophage and B cell function reportedly correlated with neoantigen-specific CD4+ T cells.

Sequencing used immunoSEQ multiplex PCR; TCRdb keeps in-frame clones, though not all of them. This table holds approximately 6,600 clones, approximately 69% found once. The germline V gene has CDR1 MNHEY and CDR2 SVGAGI. The CDR3 loop spans 15 amino acids. The J segment lost 8 bases and the V segment lost 7 bases, leaving 10 bases of the junction unmatched. The sample consisted of cells from a culture (not recorded whether cultured in vitro). The J gene is TRBJ2-1, the V gene TRBV6-5; 11 bases align to TRBD1. The sequence came from a human donor with melanoma. The CDR3 coding sequence is TGTGCCAGCAATTCCCGGGACAGGGGGAAGGATGAGCAGTTCTTC. It codes for CASNSRDRGKDEQFF.